Detailed here is one TCR beta chain. What it binds is unknown. V was clipped by 4 bases and J by 1 base, with 11 bases between them. The germline V gene has CDR1 SGHDN and CDR2 FVKESK. The CDR3 sequence is 15 residues long. These data belong to a study of CD8 T cells in ankylosing spondylitis. Study-wide points: A TCR beta motif of 7 or 8 highly homologous variants appeared characteristic of ankylosing spondylitis blood.

TCRdb called the 5' RACE reads again in MiXCR, with one record for every CDR3 protein. The sample lists about 220,000 distinct CDR3 sequences; 18% were seen once. The clonotype originates from a male donor with ankylosing spondylitis. V is TRBV14 and J is TRBJ2-4; no clear D. The sequencing sample was made of blood, either unsorted or a sorted T cell fraction (not recorded which). The CDR3 region has the DNA TGTGCCAGCAGCCTGGTGTTCGGGGCCAAAAACATTCAGTACTTC. It encodes CASSLVFGAKNIQYF.